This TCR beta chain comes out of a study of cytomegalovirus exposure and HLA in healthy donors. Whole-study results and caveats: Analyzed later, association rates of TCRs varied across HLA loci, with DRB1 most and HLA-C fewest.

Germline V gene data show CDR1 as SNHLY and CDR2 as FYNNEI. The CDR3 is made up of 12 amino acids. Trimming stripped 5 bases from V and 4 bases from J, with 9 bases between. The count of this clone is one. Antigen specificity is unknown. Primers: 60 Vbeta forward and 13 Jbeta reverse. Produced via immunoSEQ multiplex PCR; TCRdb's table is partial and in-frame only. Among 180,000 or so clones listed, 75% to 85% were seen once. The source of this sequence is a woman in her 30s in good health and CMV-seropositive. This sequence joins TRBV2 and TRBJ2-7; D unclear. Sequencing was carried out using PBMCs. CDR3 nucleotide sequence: TGTGCCAGCAGTCCGACAAGTTACGAGCAGTACTTC. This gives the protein CASSPTSYEQYF.